Here is one T cell receptor (beta chain) with its context. Its antigen target is currently unknown. It has no much larger one-base neighbor in the sample; base qualities were not kept. This sample was taken from a study of control samples from healthy donors and cancer patients (dated by TCRdb to the early 2020s). The receptor library was made with the immunoSEQ multiplex PCR assay. TCRdb carries this immuneACCESS record with in-frame sequences only. Its versions omit some clonotypes, under half of them owing to an unresolved V gene in the studies checked, with the rest unexplained. This sample lists 90,000 to 130,000 clones; around four fifths were detected once. The top ten clonotypes cover roughly 6.5% of the sample. From the cysteine up to the phenylalanine, the CDR3 has a length of 13 residues. Here the CDR3 DNA is all that survives: 39 bases in frame from base 1. The junction shows trimming of 5 bases on V and 5 bases on J, plus 12 bases between the germline ends. The germline V gene gives CDR1 as MGHDK and CDR2 as SYGVNS.

The rearranged chain carries TRBV25-1 and TRBJ1-1; confidence is insufficient to name the D gene. The receptor comes from a man younger than 35 in good health. Source material: blood. In nucleotides, the sequence is TGTGCCAGCAGTCCGAACGGACCTACTGAAGCTTTCTTT. This sequence encodes CASSPNGPTEAFF.